These 8 T cell receptor beta chains were sequenced from one sample in a study of response to subunit inactivated influenza vaccine. Via MiXCR, TCRdb re-called the RT-PCR reads, giving one row per CDR3 protein. Of about 650,000 distinct CDR3 sequences listed, 15% to 18% are singletons. The sample consisted of PBMCs from blood, taken 11 to 12 days after vaccination. These receptors originate from a man aged 50 or older who received an inactivated influenza vaccine.

The V call is TRBV11-2, the J call TRBJ2-3; 10 nucleotides line up with TRBD2. The CDR3 runs 19 residues. The V segment lost 1 base and the J segment 2 bases; nucleotides outside the gene matches: 12. Looked up from germline, CDR1 is SGHAT and CDR2 is FQNNGV. The CDR3 reads CASSLVAIAGGPPTDTQYF. In nucleotides, the CDR3 is TGTGCCAGCAGCTTAGTTGCTATAGCGGGAGGCCCCCCCACAGATACGCAGTATTTT. Drawing the rest from reference TRBV11-2 and TRBJ2-3, the complete variable domain is EAGVAQSPRYKIIEKRQSVAFWCNPISGHATLYWYQQILGQGPKLLIQFQNNGVVDDSQLPKDRFSAERLKGVDSTLKIQPAKLEDSAVYLCASSLVAIAGGPPTDTQYFGPGTRLTVL.

V and J are TRBV19 and TRBJ2-3; possibly TRBD2 for D (6 bases). Trimming left V 1 base short and J 7 bases short, with 21 bases between. Germline V gene lookup returns CDR1 LNHDA and CDR2 SQIVND (reference sequence). The CDR3 extends over 17 amino acids. For the CDR3, the DNA is TGTGCCAGTAGTATAGCCCTAGGAGGAGGGCGAATGAATACGCAGTATTTT. Translated, it gives CASSIALGGGRMNTQYF.

This clonotype came up many times. The chain couples TRBV5-5 to TRBJ2-2, with a tentative D call TRBD1 (5 bases). The CDR3 has 14 amino acids. The V end lost 0 bases, the J end lost 6 bases, and 9 bases lay between the germline ends. The V gene's germline CDR1 is SGHKS and CDR2 YYEKEE (reference sequence). The CDR3 DNA reads as TGTGCCAGCAGCTTGGGACAGTTGCCCGGGGAGCTGTTTTTT. Translation gives CASSLGQLPGELFF.

This clonotype was seen only a few times. The chain links TRBV6-5 to TRBJ1-2, with TRBD1 identical over 12 bases. The CDR3 sequence is 16 residues long. Germline V gene lookup returns CDR1 MNHEY and CDR2 SVGAGI. V lost 0 bases, J lost 8 bases, and 7 bases stayed unmatched. The CDR3 reads CASSYSTGTGGGGYTF. In DNA form, the CDR3 reads TGTGCCAGCAGTTACTCGACCGGGACAGGGGGCGGAGGCTACACCTTC.

The chain is built from TRBV6-2 or TRBV6-3 and TRBJ1-5; 7 bases align to TRBD1. V lost 5 bases to trimming and J lost 2 bases; unmatched junction nucleotides: 6. CDR1 is MNHEY, CDR2 SVGEGT, per germline. The CDR3 contains 15 residues. The DNA of the CDR3 is TGTGCCAGCAGTCCAAGGGGGCTGGGCAATCAGCCCCAGCATTTT. This encodes CASSPRGLGNQPQHF.

The V and J genes are TRBV6-5 and TRBJ2-5; tentative D call: TRBD2 (7 bases). The CDR3 is 16 amino acids. Trimming took 0 bases from V and 5 from J, leaving 16 bases between them. The germline CDR1 and CDR2 sequences are MNHEY and SVGAGI. The DNA for the CDR3 is TGTGCCAGCAGTTACTCCTGGGCACAGGGAGGGGAGACCCAGTACTTC. Its protein product is CASSYSWAQGGETQYF.

V is TRBV12-3 or TRBV12-4 and J is TRBJ1-1; 8 positions agree with TRBD1. V gave up 6 bases and J gave up 2 bases; unmatched junction bases: 11. The CDR3 is 16 residues long. Here the CDR3 DNA reads TGTGCCAGCAGCCTGGACAGGGATCGGCTTAACACTGAAGCTTTCTTT. Translation: CASSLDRDRLNTEAFF.

This clonotype was seen a few times. CDR3 protein: CASSIVGQKQFF. CDR3 nucleotide sequence: TGTGCCAGTAGTATAGTGGGACAGAAGCAGTTCTTC. The chain couples TRBV19 to TRBJ2-1; 7 nucleotides match TRBD1. The CDR3 runs to 12 residues. CDR1 LNHDA and CDR2 SQIVND come from the germline V gene (reference sequence). Trimming took 1 base from V and 11 from J; bases not matched to a gene: 2.